This entry lists 12 T cell receptor beta chains sequenced from one sample in a study of CD8+CD57+ T cells in acquired aplastic anemia. Investigators profiled TCR beta VDJ and CDR3 from genomic DNA template. Via MiXCR, TCRdb re-called the reads, giving one row per CDR3 protein. The top ten clones hold roughly 53% of a sample with 200,000 to 250,000 distinct CDR3 sequences, over 55% of them seen once. It was patients with CD8+CD57+ cell expansion by flow cytometry who were chosen for sequencing. Source material: sorted CD4+, CD8+, or CD8+CD57+ T cells (not recorded which) from PBMCs. The source of these receptors is a human donor with aplastic anemia.

The chain's CDR3 is CSALRGGGPTGQYF. The CDR3 DNA reads TGCAGTGCCCTCCGGGGCGGGGGGCCCACGGGGCAGTACTTC. The chain joins TRBV20-1 to TRBJ2-7; TRBD2 aligns across 8 bases. Germline CDR1 reads DFQATT; CDR2 reads SNEGSKA (reference sequence). This CDR3 contains 14 residues. V trimming: 6 bases; J trimming: 9 bases; junction bases outside the gene matches: 16.

V is TRBV2 and J is TRBJ1-5, with 8 bases that match TRBD1. The germline V gene encodes CDR1 SNHLY and CDR2 FYNNEI. The J segment lost 1 base and the V segment lost 7 bases, leaving 6 bases of the junction unmatched. The CDR3 consists of 15 residues. The CDR3 sequence is CASTRQGLSNQPQHF. The CDR3, as DNA: TGTGCCAGCACCAGACAGGGGTTGAGCAATCAGCCCCAGCATTTT.

The rearrangement joins TRBV3-1 to TRBJ2-1; 14 nucleotides agree with TRBD2. CDR3 length: 16 amino acids. Germline trimming cut 4 bases from V and 6 bases from J; bases unmatched to any gene: 5. CDR1 and CDR2 from the germline V gene are LGHDT and YNNKEL (reference sequence). CDR3 DNA: TGTGCCAGCAGCCCGCCGGGACTAGCGGGGGTCAATGAGCAGTTCTTC. This codes for CASSPPGLAGVNEQFF.

V gene TRBV5-1 combines with J gene TRBJ1-1; D might be TRBD1 (5 bases). This CDR3 has 16 residues. Germline CDR1 reads SGHRS; CDR2 reads YFSETQ. V was pared by 0 bases and J by 0 bases, with 12 bases between. The CDR3 spells CASSLAGGEVNTEAFF. Written as DNA, the CDR3 is TGCGCCAGCAGCTTGGCCGGGGGGGAGGTGAACACTGAAGCTTTCTTT.

This clonotype was seen many times. The chain uses TRBV12-5 and TRBJ1-1; 9 bases fit TRBD1. Germline assignment: CDR1 LGHNT and CDR2 FRNRAP. This CDR3 region has 15 residues. Trimming at V came to 1 base and at J to 7 bases, leaving 7 bases not matched to a gene. The CDR3 sequence: CASGLGTGARVEAFF. DNA for the CDR3: TGTGCTAGTGGTTTGGGGACAGGGGCGAGAGTTGAAGCTTTCTTT.

This clonotype has ten or more counts. The chain couples TRBV6-4 to TRBJ2-2; no clear D gene. The CDR3 consists of 16 residues. The germline CDR1 and CDR2 sequences are MRHNA and SNTAGT. V lost 0 bases and J 0 bases, leaving 8 bases between the germline ends. CDR3 amino acids: CASSDSVFANTGELFF. The CDR3 DNA reads as TGTGCCAGCAGTGACTCTGTCTTCGCGAACACCGGGGAGCTGTTTTTT.

As regards this clonotype: The germline gene is not matched at one end of the junction; a read error may be the cause. V gene TRBV11-2 combines with J gene TRBJ1-6, with 7 bases matching TRBD1. The CDR3 has 19 residues. Germline V lookup: CDR1 SGHAT, CDR2 FQNNGV. CDR3 protein: CASSSGQTTFSSYNSPLHF. The CDR3 DNA follows: TGTGCTAGCAGCTCGGGACAGACGACATTCAGCTCCTATAATTCACCCCTCCACTTT.

The chain has TRBV11-3 and TRBJ2-7; D unclear. CDR1 and CDR2 (germline): SGHNT, YENEEA. The CDR3 contains 13 residues. V lost 3 bases to trimming and J lost 7 bases, with 13 bases between them. The CDR3 DNA reads TGTGCCAGCAGCTTGGGCCCCCGTGAGGAGCAGTACTTC. Amino acid sequence: CASSLGPREEQYF. Based on the CDR3 plus reference TRBV11-3 and TRBJ2-7, the full variable domain is EAGVVQSPRYKIIEKKQPVAFWCNPISGHNTLYWYLQNLGQGPELLIRYENEEAVDDSQLPKDRFSAERLKGVDSTLKIQPAELGDSAVYLCASSLGPREEQYFGPGTRLTVT.

This clonotype has more than one count but fewer than ten. The genes are TRBV25-1 and TRBJ1-2, with D hard to call. The V gene's germline CDR1 is MGHDK and CDR2 SYGVNS. The V gene lost 1 base and the J gene lost 3 bases, with 9 bases spanning the gap. CDR3 length: 14 residues. This chain's CDR3 is CASSEWGQDYGYTF. Written as DNA, the CDR3 is TGTGCCAGCAGTGAATGGGGTCAGGACTATGGCTACACCTTC.

The rearrangement joins TRBV19 to TRBJ1-2; 10 bases agree with TRBD1. The CDR3 length is 14 residues. V shed 7 bases and J 2 bases; nucleotides not matched to a gene: 4. Germline lookup yields CDR1 LNHDA and CDR2 SQIVND (reference sequence). CDR3 DNA: TGTGCCAGTAAGGGGGGACAGGGGAACTATGGCTACACCTTC. It translates to CASKGGQGNYGYTF.

This clonotype was seen only a few times. This chain connects TRBV2 to TRBJ1-5, with no clear D. The germline V gene has CDR1 SNHLY and CDR2 FYNNEI. The CDR3 spans 14 residues. V shed 4 bases and J shed 4 bases, with 11 bases lying between them. CDR3 DNA sequence: TGTGCCAGCAGTGTGGGCAGGTCAAATCAGCCCCAGCATTTT. Translating it yields CASSVGRSNQPQHF.

The V call is TRBV20-1, the J call TRBJ1-1; 9 bases align to TRBD1. J was trimmed by 6 bases and V by 3 bases; bases with no gene match: 8. There are 14 residues in the CDR3. The V gene's germline CDR1 is DFQATT and CDR2 SNEGSKA (reference sequence). CDR3 sequence (DNA): TGCAGTGCTAGCGTCCCGGGACAGGGCCCTGAAGCTTTCTTT. Amino acids: CSASVPGQGPEAFF.